This TCR beta chain was captured in a study of beta chain features in type 1 diabetes. Germline trimming cut 5 bases from V and 8 bases from J; bases unmatched to any gene: 12. This CDR3 has 15 residues. Germline CDR1 reads MNHNY; CDR2 reads SVGAGI (reference sequence). Expressed TCRB transcripts were sequenced after all isolated RNA was converted to cDNA. The repertoire was sequenced with immunoSEQ multiplex PCR; TCRdb's copy has only in-frame clones and lacks some. This table holds hundreds of thousands of clones, about a sixth found once. This TCR was sampled from a man aged 18-30 years in good health. Source material: naive CD4+ T cells from blood. The chain couples TRBV6-6 to TRBJ2-1, with 7 nucleotides matching TRBD2. This CDR3 is CASSNNAGVADEQFF. CDR3 bases: TGTGCCAGCAGTAATAATGCGGGAGTAGCCGATGAGCAGTTCTTC.